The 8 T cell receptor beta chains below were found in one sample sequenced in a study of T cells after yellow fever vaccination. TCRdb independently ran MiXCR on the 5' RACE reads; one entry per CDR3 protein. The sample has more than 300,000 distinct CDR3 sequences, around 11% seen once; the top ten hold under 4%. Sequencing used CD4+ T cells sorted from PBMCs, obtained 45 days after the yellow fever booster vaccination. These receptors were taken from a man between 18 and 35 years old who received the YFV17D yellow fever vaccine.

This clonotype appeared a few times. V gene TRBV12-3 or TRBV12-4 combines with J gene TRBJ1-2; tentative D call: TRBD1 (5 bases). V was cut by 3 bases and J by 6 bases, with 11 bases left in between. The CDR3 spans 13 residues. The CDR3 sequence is CASSFRRAHGYTF. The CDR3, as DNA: TGTGCCAGCAGTTTTCGCAGGGCGCATGGCTACACCTTC.

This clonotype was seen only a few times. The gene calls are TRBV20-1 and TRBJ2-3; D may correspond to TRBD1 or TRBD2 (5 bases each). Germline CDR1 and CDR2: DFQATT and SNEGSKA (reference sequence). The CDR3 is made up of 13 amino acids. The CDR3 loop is CSMKGGGADTQYF. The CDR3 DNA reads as TGCAGCATGAAGGGTGGGGGAGCAGATACGCAGTATTTT.

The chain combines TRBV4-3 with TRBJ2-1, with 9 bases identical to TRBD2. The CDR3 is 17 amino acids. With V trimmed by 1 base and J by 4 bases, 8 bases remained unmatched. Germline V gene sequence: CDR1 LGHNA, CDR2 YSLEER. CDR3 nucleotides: TGCGCCAGCAGCCAAGGCAGCGGGGGGTCCAAATACAATGAGCAGTTCTTC. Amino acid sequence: CASSQGSGGSKYNEQFF.

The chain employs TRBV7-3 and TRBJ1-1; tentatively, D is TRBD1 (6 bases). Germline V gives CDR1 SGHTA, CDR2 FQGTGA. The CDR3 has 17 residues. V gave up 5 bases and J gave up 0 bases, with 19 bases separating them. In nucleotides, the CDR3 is TGTGCCAGCAGCCCCGGCGGGGGCGGAGGAATGAACACTGAAGCTTTCTTT. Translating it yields CASSPGGGGGMNTEAFF. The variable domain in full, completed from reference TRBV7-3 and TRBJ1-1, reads GAGVSQTPSNKVTEKGKYVELRCDPISGHTALYWYRQSLGQGPEFLIYFQGTGAADDSGLPNDRFFAVRPEGSVSTLKIQRTERGDSAVYLCASSPGGGGGMNTEAFFGQGTRLTVV.

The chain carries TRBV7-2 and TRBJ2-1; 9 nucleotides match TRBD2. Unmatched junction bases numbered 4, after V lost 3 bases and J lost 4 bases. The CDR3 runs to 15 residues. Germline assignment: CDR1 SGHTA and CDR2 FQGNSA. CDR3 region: CASSFPSGEYNEQFF. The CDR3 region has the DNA TGTGCCAGCAGCTTTCCTAGCGGGGAATACAATGAGCAGTTCTTC.

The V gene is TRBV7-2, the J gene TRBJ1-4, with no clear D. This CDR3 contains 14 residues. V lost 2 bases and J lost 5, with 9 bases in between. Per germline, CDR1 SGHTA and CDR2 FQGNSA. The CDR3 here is CASSLSAVNEKLFF. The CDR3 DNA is TGTGCCAGCAGCTTAAGTGCGGTGAATGAAAAACTGTTTTTT.

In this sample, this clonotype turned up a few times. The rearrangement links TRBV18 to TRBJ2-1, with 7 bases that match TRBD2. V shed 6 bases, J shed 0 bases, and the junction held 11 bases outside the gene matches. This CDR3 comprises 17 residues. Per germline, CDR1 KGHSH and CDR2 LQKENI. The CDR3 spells CASSRIVGDYSYNEQFF. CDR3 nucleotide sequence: TGTGCCAGCTCCCGTATTGTGGGGGACTACTCCTACAATGAGCAGTTCTTC. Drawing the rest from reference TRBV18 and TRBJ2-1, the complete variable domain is NAGVMQNPRHLVRRRGQEARLRCSPMKGHSHVYWYRQLPEEGLKFMVYLQKENIIDESGMPKERFSAEFPKEGPSILRIQQVVRGDSAAYFCASSRIVGDYSYNEQFFGPGTRLTVL.

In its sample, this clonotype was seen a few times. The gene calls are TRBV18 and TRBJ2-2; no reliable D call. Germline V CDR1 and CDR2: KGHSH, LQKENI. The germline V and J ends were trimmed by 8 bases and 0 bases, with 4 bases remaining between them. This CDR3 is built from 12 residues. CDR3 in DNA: TGTGCCAGCCTACCGAACACCGGGGAGCTGTTTTTT. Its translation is CASLPNTGELFF.